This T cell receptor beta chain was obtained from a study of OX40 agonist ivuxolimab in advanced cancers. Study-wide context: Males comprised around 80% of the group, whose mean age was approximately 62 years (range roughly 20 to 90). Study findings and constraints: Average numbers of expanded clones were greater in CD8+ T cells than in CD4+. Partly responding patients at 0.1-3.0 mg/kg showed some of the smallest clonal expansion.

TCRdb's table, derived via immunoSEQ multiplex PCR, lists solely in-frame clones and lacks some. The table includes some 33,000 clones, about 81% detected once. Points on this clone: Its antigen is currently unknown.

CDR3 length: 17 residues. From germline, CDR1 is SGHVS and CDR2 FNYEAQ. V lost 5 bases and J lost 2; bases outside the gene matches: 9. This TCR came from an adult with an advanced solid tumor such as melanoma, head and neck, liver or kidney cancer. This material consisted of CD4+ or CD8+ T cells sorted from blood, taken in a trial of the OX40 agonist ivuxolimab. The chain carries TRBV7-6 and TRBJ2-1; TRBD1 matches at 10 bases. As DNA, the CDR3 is TGTGCCAGCAGCCTCCAGCCGGGACAGGGGACCTACAATGAGCAGTTCTTC. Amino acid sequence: CASSLQPGQGTYNEQFF. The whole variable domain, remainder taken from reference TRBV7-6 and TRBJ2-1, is GAGVSQSPRYKVTKRGQDVALRCDPISGHVSLYWYRQALGQGPEFLTYFNYEAQQDKSGLPNDRFSAERPEGSISTLTIQRTEQRDSAMYRCASSLQPGQGTYNEQFFGPGTRLTVL.